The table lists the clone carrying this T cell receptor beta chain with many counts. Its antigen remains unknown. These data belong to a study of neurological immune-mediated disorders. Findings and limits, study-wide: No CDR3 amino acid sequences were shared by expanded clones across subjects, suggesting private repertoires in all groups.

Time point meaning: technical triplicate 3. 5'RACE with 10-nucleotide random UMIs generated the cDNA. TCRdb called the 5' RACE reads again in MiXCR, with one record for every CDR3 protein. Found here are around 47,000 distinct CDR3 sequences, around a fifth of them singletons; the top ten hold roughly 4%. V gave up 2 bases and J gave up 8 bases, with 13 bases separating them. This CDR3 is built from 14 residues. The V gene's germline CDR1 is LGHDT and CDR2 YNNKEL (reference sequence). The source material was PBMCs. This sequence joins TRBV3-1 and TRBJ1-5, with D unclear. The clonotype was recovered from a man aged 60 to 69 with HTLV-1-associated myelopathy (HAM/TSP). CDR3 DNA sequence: TGTGCCAGCAGCCAATCTCCGGGCCTGGAGCCCCAGCATTTT. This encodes CASSQSPGLEPQHF.